This T cell receptor beta chain derives from a study of Ad26.COV2.S vaccination and SARS-CoV-2 variants. Only in-frame clones appear in the TCRdb table, and some are missing; sequencing was by immunoSEQ multiplex PCR. The sample records a few hundred thousand clones, more than 70% being singletons. Per germline, CDR1 SGHRS and CDR2 YFSETQ. Trimming pared 0 bases from V and 4 bases from J, leaving 11 bases between. CDR3 length equals 15 residues. Treatment denoted: some 20 received Ad26.COV2.S at low or high dose, single or two shots; 5 received placebo; per-sample allocation not given. The samples were gathered on day 63 after the first injection of vaccine or placebo.

The sample here was peripheral blood, taken in a trial of Ad26.COV2.S vaccine versus placebo. The TCR was taken from a person between 18 and 65 years old who received the Ad26.COV2.S COVID-19 vaccine or a placebo. The chain joins TRBV5-1 to TRBJ2-1, with D perhaps being TRBD1 or TRBD2 (6 bases each). The CDR3 protein is CASSLVGGPYNEQFF. The CDR3 DNA reads TGCGCCAGCAGCTTGGTGGGGGGCCCTTACAATGAGCAGTTCTTC.